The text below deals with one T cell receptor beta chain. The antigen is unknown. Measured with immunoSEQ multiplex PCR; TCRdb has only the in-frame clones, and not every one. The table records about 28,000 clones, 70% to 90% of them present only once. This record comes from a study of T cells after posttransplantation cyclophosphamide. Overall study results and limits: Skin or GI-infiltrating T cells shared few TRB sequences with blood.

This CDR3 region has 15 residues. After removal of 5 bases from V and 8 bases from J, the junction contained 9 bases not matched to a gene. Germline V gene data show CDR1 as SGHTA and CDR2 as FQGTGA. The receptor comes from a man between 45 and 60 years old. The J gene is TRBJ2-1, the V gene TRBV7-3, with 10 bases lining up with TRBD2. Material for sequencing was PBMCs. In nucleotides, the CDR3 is TGTGCCAGCAGCCAGGGCAGCGGGGGGGCGTATGAGCAGTTCTTC. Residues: CASSQGSGGAYEQFF.